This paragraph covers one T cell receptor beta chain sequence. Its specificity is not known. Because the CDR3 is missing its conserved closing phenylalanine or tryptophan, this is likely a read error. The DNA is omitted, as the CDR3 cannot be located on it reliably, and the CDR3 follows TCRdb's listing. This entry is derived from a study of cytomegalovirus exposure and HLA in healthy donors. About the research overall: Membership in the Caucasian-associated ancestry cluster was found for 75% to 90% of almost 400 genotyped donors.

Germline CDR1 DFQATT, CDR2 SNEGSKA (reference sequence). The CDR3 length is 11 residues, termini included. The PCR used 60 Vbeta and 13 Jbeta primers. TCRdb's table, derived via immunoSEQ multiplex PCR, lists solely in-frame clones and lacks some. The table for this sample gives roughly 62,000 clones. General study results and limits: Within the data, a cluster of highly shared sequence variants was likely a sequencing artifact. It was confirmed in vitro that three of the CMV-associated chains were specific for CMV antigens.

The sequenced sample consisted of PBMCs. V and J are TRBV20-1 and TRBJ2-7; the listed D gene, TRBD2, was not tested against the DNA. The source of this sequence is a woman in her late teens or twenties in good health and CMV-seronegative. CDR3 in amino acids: CSARDLAGAFL.